Below, one TCR beta chain is given with its context. What it binds is not known. Individual cDNA molecules carried attached unique molecular identifiers. TCRdb independently ran MiXCR on the 5' RACE reads; one entry per CDR3 protein. This table has tens of thousands of distinct CDR3 sequences, about 14% appearing once. The germline CDR1 and CDR2 sequences are SQVTM and ANQGSEA. The CDR3 loop spans 15 amino acids. The sample is drawn from a study of early T cells in non-severe SARS-CoV-2 infection. The overall study: The chains were unpaired, and the sequenced material was bulk RNA from unsorted whole blood.

Study-level points and caveats: Using VDJdb, the matching emphasized anti-spike CD8 responses while missing private and CD4 specificities.

The TCR sequence derives from an adult who was a healthcare worker with PCR-confirmed SARS-CoV-2 infection or an uninfected control (not recorded which). The sequenced material came from whole blood. The V and J genes are TRBV29-1 and TRBJ2-1; tentatively, D is TRBD2 (7 bases). This CDR3 reads CGWGGTSSSYNEQFF. The CDR3 DNA reads TGCGGTTGGGGGGGCACATCGAGCTCCTACAATGAGCAGTTCTTC.